This entry lists 8 T cell receptor beta chains sequenced from one sample in a study of breast tumors, draining lymph nodes, adjacent tissues. One entry per CDR3 protein, called by TCRdb with MiXCR from the multiplex PCR reads. The data contain approximately 11,000 distinct CDR3 sequences, under 40% of them singletons. Sequencing was done on a sample of breast tumor tissue. The receptors originated from a female donor with breast cancer. Some clones in this sample may be carry-over from other donors' samples.

The table lists this clonotype with many counts. This chain joins TRBV3-1 and TRBJ1-4, with 11 bases identical to TRBD1. The trim removed 1 base at V and 8 bases at J, leaving 0 bases unmatched. The CDR3 is made up of 14 amino acids. Germline V lookup: CDR1 LGHDT, CDR2 YNNKEL (reference sequence). CDR3 nucleotides: TGTGCCAGCAGCCAAGGGACAGGGGGCGAAAAACTGTTTTTT. Translation gives CASSQGTGGEKLFF.

This clonotype occurred many times. This chain links TRBV5-1 with TRBJ2-4; D might be TRBD2 (7 bases). The V and J ends lost 4 bases and 6 bases respectively, with 17 bases between them. Germline lookup yields CDR1 SGHRS and CDR2 YFSETQ. The CDR3 consists of 15 residues. The CDR3 reads CASSPLGGGGNIQYF. CDR3 coding DNA: TGCGCCAGCAGCCCGCTTGGGGGGGGCGGAAACATTCAGTACTTC. Filled out from reference TRBV5-1 and TRBJ2-4, the complete variable domain reads KAGVTQTPRYLIKTRGQQVTLSCSPISGHRSVSWYQQTPGQGLQFLFEYFSETQRNKGNFPGRFSGRQFSNSRSEMNVSTLELGDSALYLCASSPLGGGGNIQYFGAGTRLSVL.

The V call is TRBV6-6, the J call TRBJ1-1; D is uncertain. Trimming shortened V by 5 bases and J by 5 bases, and 12 bases separated the two germline ends. This CDR3 spans 13 amino acids. Germline V gives CDR1 MNHNY, CDR2 SVGAGI (reference sequence). The chain's CDR3 is CASSPRAGTEAFF. DNA for the CDR3: TGTGCCAGCAGTCCGAGGGCGGGGACTGAAGCTTTCTTT.

The chain recombines TRBV5-1 with TRBJ2-3; D gene uncertain. CDR1 and CDR2 from the germline V gene are SGHRS and YFSETQ. The length of the CDR3 is 14 residues. Between the trimmed V and J ends, which lost 3 bases and 0 bases, there was a span of 8 bases. CDR3 sequence (DNA): TGCGCCAGCAGCTATGACCACAGCACAGATACGCAGTATTTT. Amino acids: CASSYDHSTDTQYF.

This clonotype was detected ten times or more. The V and J genes are TRBV28 and TRBJ2-1; D is perhaps TRBD1 (5 bases). Germline loops: CDR1 MDHEN, CDR2 SYDVKM. The CDR3 contains 16 residues. Trimming took 2 bases from V and 0 from J, leaving 11 bases between them. CDR3 coding DNA: TGTGCCAGCAGTTTAGGGTCTGACAGCTCCTACAATGAGCAGTTCTTC. Its protein product is CASSLGSDSSYNEQFF. Full variable domain (missing parts from reference TRBV28 and TRBJ2-1): DVKVTQSSRYLVKRTGEKVFLECVQDMDHENMFWYRQDPGLGLRLIYFSYDVKMKEKGDIPEGYSVSREKKERFSLILESASTNQTSMYLCASSLGSDSSYNEQFFGPGTRLTVL.

This sequence joins TRBV6-5 and TRBJ1-6; D is possibly TRBD1 (5 bases). The CDR3 contains 14 residues. The germline gives CDR1 MNHEY, CDR2 SVGAGI. The V end lost 5 bases, the J end lost 14 bases, and 19 bases lay between the germline ends. For the CDR3, the DNA is TGTGCCAGCAGTGAATATGGGACGTCGGCGTCCCTCCACTTT. Its translation: CASSEYGTSASLHF.

This clonotype was seen many times. The chain carries TRBV2 and TRBJ1-3; the D gene is possibly TRBD1 (5 bases). Trimming shortened V by 7 bases and J by 5 bases, and 12 bases separated the two germline ends. CDR3 length: 13 residues. Germline V lookup: CDR1 SNHLY, CDR2 FYNNEI. The DNA of the CDR3 is TGTGCCAGCACCCAGGGTACTAGAAACACCATATATTTT. Amino acids: CASTQGTRNTIYF. Together with reference TRBV2 and TRBJ1-3, the CDR3 gives the full variable domain: EPEVTQTPSHQVTQMGQEVILRCVPISNHLYFYWYRQILGQKVEFLVSFYNNEISEKSEIFDDQFSVERPDGSNFTLKIRSTKLEDSAMYFCASTQGTRNTIYFGEGSWLTVV.

This clonotype was counted between two and nine times. Being one base from a much bigger clone, this may be a read error. This sequence joins TRBV14 and TRBJ2-1, with D unclear. CDR3 length: 16 amino acids. Per germline, CDR1 SGHDN and CDR2 FVKESK. CDR3 residues: CASSQPGESSYNEQSF. CDR3 bases: TGTGCCAGCAGCCAGCCCGGTGAGAGCTCCTACAATGAGCAGTCCTTC.